Each of the 24 T cell receptor beta chains below was sequenced from the same sample in a study of blood T cell repertoires in COVID-19. TCRdb's table, derived via immunoSEQ multiplex PCR, lists solely in-frame clones and lacks some. The sample includes tens of thousands of clones, 87% of them seen just once. Sequenced input: peripheral blood. The receptor source for this set is a man in his fifties with active or convalescent COVID-19.

The chain carries TRBV27 and TRBJ2-1; 11 bases map to TRBD2. The V segment lost 4 bases and the J segment 4 bases; nucleotides outside the gene matches: 9. In germline, CDR1 is MNHEY, CDR2 SMNVEV (reference sequence). The CDR3 has 17 amino acids. The CDR3 is CASSSLLLAGGYNEQFF. The CDR3 DNA follows: TGTGCCAGCAGTTCACTCCTCTTAGCGGGAGGGTACAATGAGCAGTTCTTC.

This sequence joins TRBV5-1 and TRBJ1-5; unclear D gene. Germline V gives CDR1 SGHRS, CDR2 YFSETQ. V gave up 0 bases and J gave up 7 bases, with 20 bases separating them. The CDR3 length is 17 residues. The CDR3 here is CASSLAGSSVPGQPQHF. In DNA, the CDR3 is TGCGCCAGCAGCTTGGCCGGTTCATCGGTCCCCGGGCAGCCCCAGCATTTT.

This clone appeared a single time. The chain combines TRBV12-3 or TRBV12-4 with TRBJ1-2, with D maybe TRBD1 (5 bases). The germline V and J ends were trimmed by 5 bases and 3 bases, with 10 bases remaining between them. There are 13 residues in the CDR3. CDR3 nucleotides: TGTGCCAGCAGTGGGGCAGAAGACTATGGCTACACCTTC. Protein sequence: CASSGAEDYGYTF.

The genes are TRBV3-1 (or the pseudogene TRBV3-2) and TRBJ1-2; the D gene is possibly TRBD1 (5 bases). The germline V gene has CDR1 LGHDT and CDR2 YNNKEL (reference sequence). The CDR3 spans 14 residues. The germline V and J ends were trimmed by 1 base and 8 bases, with 14 bases remaining between them. The CDR3 nucleotides read TGTGCCAGCAGCCAAGGGACACCTAGGCACGGCTACACCTTC. Amino acids: CASSQGTPRHGYTF.

V is TRBV6-5 and J is TRBJ2-5, with 11 bases matching TRBD2. The CDR3 is 14 amino acids. Germline lookup yields CDR1 MNHEY and CDR2 SVGAGI. After removal of 8 bases from V and 5 bases from J, the junction contained 7 bases not matched to a gene. For the CDR3, the DNA is TGTGCCAGCGCTGCTATAGCGGGGGGGGAGACCCAGTACTTC. It encodes CASAAIAGGETQYF.

This rearrangement joins TRBV19 to TRBJ1-5, with D tentatively TRBD1 (5 bases). The V and J ends lost 6 bases and 7 bases respectively, with 16 bases between them. The CDR3 totals 14 residues. Per germline, CDR1 LNHDA and CDR2 SQIVND (reference sequence). Here the CDR3 DNA reads TGTGCCAGTAGCACGTTTCGGGGGGGACAGCCCCAGCATTTT. Its protein is CASSTFRGGQPQHF.

The chain employs TRBV5-1 and TRBJ1-3; D gene ambiguous. The V and J ends lost 4 bases and 0 bases respectively, with 11 bases between them. Germline V CDR1 and CDR2: SGHRS, YFSETQ. This CDR3 spans 15 amino acids. The CDR3 sequence is CASSISGNSGNTIYF. CDR3 in DNA: TGCGCCAGCAGCATATCCGGGAACTCTGGAAACACCATATATTTT. Using reference TRBV5-1 and TRBJ1-3 for the parts outside the CDR3, the full variable domain is KAGVTQTPRYLIKTRGQQVTLSCSPISGHRSVSWYQQTPGQGLQFLFEYFSETQRNKGNFPGRFSGRQFSNSRSEMNVSTLELGDSALYLCASSISGNSGNTIYFGEGSWLTVV.

The sample holds one count of this clone. The chain uses TRBV9 and TRBJ2-5; D tentatively fits TRBD1 or TRBD2 (7 bases each). The CDR3 totals 16 residues. Germline V lookup: CDR1 SGDLS, CDR2 YYNGEE. V lost 4 bases and J 2 bases, leaving 18 bases between the germline ends. This chain's CDR3 is CASSLAVRGPQETQYF. CDR3 in DNA: TGTGCCAGCAGCCTAGCGGTGAGGGGGCCGCAAGAGACCCAGTACTTC.

The rearrangement links TRBV19 to TRBJ1-3; D may be TRBD1 (5 bases). This CDR3 region has 14 residues. CDR1 is LNHDA, CDR2 SQIVND, per germline (reference sequence). The V and J ends lost 5 bases and 0 bases respectively, with 8 bases between them. CDR3 sequence: CASSPGNSGNTIYF. The CDR3 coding sequence is TGTGCCAGTAGTCCAGGGAACTCTGGAAACACCATATATTTT.

The rearrangement uses TRBV6-1 and TRBJ2-1; D call uncertain. Germline values: CDR1 MNHNS, CDR2 SASEGT. V shed 5 bases and J shed 1 base, with 12 bases lying between them. The CDR3 sequence is 15 residues long. This CDR3 reads CASSILLVSYNEQFF. CDR3 bases: TGTGCCAGCAGTATCCTCCTAGTATCCTACAATGAGCAGTTCTTC.

The chain combines TRBV27 with TRBJ2-7; 7 bases fit TRBD1. The CDR3 contains 16 residues. CDR1 and CDR2 (germline): MNHEY, SMNVEV (reference sequence). V was pared by 5 bases and J by 0 bases, with 10 bases of the junction left unmatched. The CDR3 is CASSTDRARGSYEQYF. The CDR3 coding sequence is TGTGCCAGCAGTACAGACAGGGCTCGGGGCTCCTACGAGCAGTACTTC.

The rearrangement joins TRBV6-5 to TRBJ2-1; 7 nucleotides match TRBD2. The CDR3 extends over 15 amino acids. Unmatched junction bases numbered 9, after V lost 7 bases and J lost 3 bases. The germline V gene has CDR1 MNHEY and CDR2 SVGAGI. The CDR3 region has the DNA TGTGCCAGCACGGGGCTAGCGGTTGACTACAATGAGCAGTTCTTC. Translated, it gives CASTGLAVDYNEQFF.

This chain uses TRBV28 with TRBJ2-7; 7 bases line up with TRBD1. Germline V gene sequence: CDR1 MDHEN, CDR2 SYDVKM. The CDR3 loop spans 13 amino acids. The ends lost 4 bases at V and 3 bases at J; junction bases unmatched: 3. DNA of the CDR3: TGTGCCAGCAGTTCGGGACAGAACTACGAGCAGTACTTC. As protein: CASSSGQNYEQYF.

The sample holds one count of this clone. J is TRBJ1-3 and V is TRBV27; a possible D gene is TRBD1 (5 bases). This CDR3 comprises 14 residues. The V gene's germline CDR1 is MNHEY and CDR2 SMNVEV (reference sequence). The V end lost 4 bases, the J end lost 0 bases, and 7 bases lay between the germline ends. The CDR3 nucleotides are TGTGCCAGCAGTTACCAGGGCTCTGGAAACACCATATATTTT. Protein product: CASSYQGSGNTIYF.

This chain's CDR3 is CASSPRTGLYNEQFF. CDR3 DNA sequence: TGTGCCAGCAGCCCTAGGACAGGGCTTTACAATGAGCAGTTCTTC. V usage is TRBV7-9 and J usage is TRBJ2-1; 8 bases match TRBD1. With 5 bases clipped from V and 4 bases from J, the junction kept 7 bases outside the gene matches. Germline V gene data show CDR1 as SEHNR and CDR2 as FQNEAQ (reference sequence). The CDR3 has 15 residues.

This rearrangement joins TRBV6-5 to TRBJ2-3, with D perhaps TRBD2 (5 bases). Germline V gives CDR1 MNHEY, CDR2 SVGAGI. The V and J ends lost 11 bases and 0 bases respectively, with 18 bases between them. CDR3 length: 15 residues. The CDR3 sequence: CAAPAWRPSTDTQYF. CDR3 nucleotides: TGTGCCGCCCCGGCCTGGAGGCCTAGCACAGATACGCAGTATTTT.

This CDR3 reads CAWSVYGEAFF. The CDR3 DNA reads as TGTGCCTGGAGTGTATACGGGGAAGCTTTCTTT. The chain carries TRBV30 and TRBJ1-1; D uncertain. The CDR3 has 11 residues. The V gene's germline CDR1 is GTSNPN and CDR2 SVGIG (reference sequence). Between the trimmed V and J ends, which lost 0 bases and 8 bases, there was a span of 7 bases.

The table lists this clone with a count of one. The chain joins TRBV6-6 to TRBJ2-2, with D perhaps matching TRBD2 (6 bases). V was clipped by 2 bases and J by 7 bases, with 17 bases between them. The germline CDR1 and CDR2 sequences are MNHNY and SVGAGI (reference sequence). This CDR3 is built from 16 residues. In nucleotides, the CDR3 is TGTGCCAGCAGTTACATGGCTGGGGGGAAGGTCGGGGAGCTGTTTTTT. Translation: CASSYMAGGKVGELFF.

This clone has only a few counts. The J gene is TRBJ1-5, the V gene TRBV27, with D perhaps matching TRBD1 (5 bases). CDR1 and CDR2 (germline): MNHEY, SMNVEV (reference sequence). V was trimmed by 5 bases and J by 1 base, leaving 9 bases between them. The CDR3 extends over 14 amino acids. CDR3 sequence reads: CASSGGWSNQPQHF. CDR3 DNA sequence: TGTGCCAGCAGTGGGGGGTGGAGCAATCAGCCCCAGCATTTT.

The chain joins TRBV7-9 to TRBJ1-1; D unresolved. The CDR3 is 14 amino acids. Trimming pared 1 base from V and 3 bases from J, leaving 9 bases between. From germline, CDR1 is SEHNR and CDR2 FQNEAQ (reference sequence). The CDR3 protein is CASSLGGIHTEAFF. CDR3 sequence (DNA): TGTGCCAGCAGCTTAGGAGGGATCCACACTGAAGCTTTCTTT.

The chain links TRBV27 to TRBJ2-3; 13 nucleotides match TRBD2. CDR3 size: 15 residues. Germline V gene lookup returns CDR1 MNHEY and CDR2 SMNVEV (reference sequence). The V gene end was trimmed by 3 bases and the J gene end by 6 bases; junction bases not matched to a gene: 3. This CDR3 reads CASSLTSGRMDTQYF. The CDR3 DNA sequence: TGTGCCAGCAGTTTGACTAGCGGGAGGATGGATACGCAGTATTTT.

The chain couples TRBV29-1 to TRBJ1-2; TRBD1 matches 7 bases. Losses at the gene ends were 2 bases for V and 4 bases for J; bases not matched to a gene: 7. The CDR3 sequence is 14 residues long. CDR1 is SQVTM and CDR2 is ANQGSEA in the germline V gene. CDR3 in amino acids: CSVERDSTTYGYTF. The CDR3 DNA sequence: TGCAGCGTTGAACGGGACAGTACAACCTATGGCTACACCTTC.

V and J are TRBV20-1 and TRBJ1-5; TRBD1 aligns across 7 bases. The germline CDR1 and CDR2 sequences are DFQATT and SNEGSKA (reference sequence). The CDR3 loop spans 17 amino acids. The junction had 14 bases not matched to a gene; V was cut back by 3 bases and J by 3 bases. CDR3 loop: CSASGNFAGTANQPQHF. The CDR3 nucleotides are TGCAGTGCTAGTGGAAATTTCGCTGGGACAGCCAATCAGCCCCAGCATTTT.

CDR3 sequence: CASSIVGTSNNEQFF. The CDR3 DNA is TGTGCCAGTAGTATTGTCGGGACTAGCAACAATGAGCAGTTCTTC. V usage is TRBV19 and J usage is TRBJ2-1, with 9 nucleotides matching TRBD2. CDR3 length: 15 amino acids. The J segment lost 5 bases and the V segment lost 3 bases, leaving 5 bases of the junction unmatched. The V gene's germline CDR1 is LNHDA and CDR2 SQIVND (reference sequence).